The 17 T cell receptor beta chains reported below all come from one sample, sequenced in a study of early T cells in non-severe SARS-CoV-2 infection. TCRdb re-called the 5' RACE reads through MiXCR, storing one row per CDR3 protein. Of approximately 99,000 distinct CDR3 sequences listed, around an eighth are singletons. Sequences were obtained from whole blood. These TCRs come from an adult who was a healthcare worker with PCR-confirmed SARS-CoV-2 infection or an uninfected control (not recorded which).

This clonotype was observed a few times. The rearrangement uses TRBV10-3 and TRBJ1-2, with 9 bases aligning to TRBD1. V lost 4 bases and J lost 6; bases outside the gene matches: 6. The CDR3 is 14 residues long. Germline values: CDR1 ENHRY, CDR2 SYGVKD. The CDR3 sequence is CAISGDREVNGYTF. The CDR3 DNA follows: TGTGCCATCAGTGGGGACAGGGAGGTCAATGGCTACACCTTC.

This clonotype showed up just a few times. A read error may explain this, as a much larger clone is one base away. The rearrangement joins TRBV27 to TRBJ2-7; no clear D gene. Looked up from germline, CDR1 is MNHEY and CDR2 is SMNVEV (reference sequence). Trimming shortened V by 3 bases and J by 0 bases, and 6 bases separated the two germline ends. This CDR3 has 13 amino acids. The CDR3 here is CASSFRSSYEQYF. CDR3 bases: TGTGCCAGCAGTTTCAGGAGCTCCTACGAGCAGTACTTC.

The chain couples TRBV13 to TRBJ2-3; D is ambiguous. CDR1 and CDR2 (germline): PRHDT, FYEKMQ (reference sequence). This CDR3 is built from 14 residues. The V end was cut by 3 bases, the J end by 2 bases, with 9 bases between. The CDR3 spells CASSLRSLTDTQYF. The CDR3 region has the DNA TGTGCCAGCAGCTTGCGGAGCCTCACAGATACGCAGTATTTT.

This clonotype was seen at least ten times. The chain employs TRBV27 and TRBJ2-2; TRBD1 aligns across 7 bases. This CDR3 is built from 18 residues. J gave up 2 bases and V 6 bases, and 15 bases lay outside the gene matches. From germline, CDR1 is MNHEY and CDR2 SMNVEV (reference sequence). In DNA form, the CDR3 reads TGTGCCAGCAGCCGGGGACAGATTCCTAACCTTAACACCGGGGAGCTGTTTTTT. Amino acid sequence: CASSRGQIPNLNTGELFF.

In this sample, this clonotype turned up once. This sequence joins TRBV18 and TRBJ2-7; D unclear. Germline-derived CDR1 and CDR2 are KGHSH and LQKENI. CDR3 length: 17 residues. V was trimmed by 3 bases and J by 2 bases, leaving 20 bases between them. CDR3 sequence: CASSPQAPGHGTYEQYF. CDR3 nucleotide sequence: TGTGCCAGCTCACCCCAGGCCCCGGGTCACGGTACCTACGAGCAGTACTTC.

This rearrangement joins TRBV25-1 to TRBJ2-7; D call uncertain. Germline V gives CDR1 MGHDK, CDR2 SYGVNS. The CDR3 sequence is 15 residues long. The V end was cut by 2 bases, the J end by 2 bases, with 13 bases between. The DNA of the CDR3 is TGTGCCAGCAGTGAAGGTGTAGGGCCCACCTACGAGCAGTACTTC. Its protein product is CASSEGVGPTYEQYF.

This clonotype was seen only a few times. The chain recombines TRBV18 with TRBJ2-3; 10 bases map to TRBD2. The CDR3 length is 15 residues. Trimming at V came to 3 bases and at J to 8 bases, leaving 8 bases not matched to a gene. Germline V gene sequence: CDR1 KGHSH, CDR2 LQKENI. The CDR3 is CASSPGLAAMSTQYF. The CDR3 DNA follows: TGTGCCAGCTCACCCGGACTAGCGGCCATGAGTACGCAGTATTTT.

This clonotype was counted at least ten times. The chain has TRBV6-6 and TRBJ2-7, with 8 positions matching TRBD2. This CDR3 comprises 18 residues. V lost 4 bases and J lost 0; bases outside the gene matches: 14. From germline, CDR1 is MNHNY and CDR2 SVGAGI (reference sequence). The CDR3 DNA reads as TGTGCCAGCAGTTTGACCCAGATCTCGGGGGGGAGCTCCTACGAGCAGTACTTC. It yields the protein CASSLTQISGGSSYEQYF.

This rearrangement joins TRBV11-2 to TRBJ2-1, with D possibly matching TRBD2 (6 bases). V gave up 0 bases and J gave up 0 bases, with 6 bases separating them. Germline CDR1 and CDR2: SGHAT and FQNNGV. The CDR3 spans 15 residues. The CDR3 nucleotides are TGTGCCAGCAGCTTAGACGGGAGCTCCTACAATGAGCAGTTCTTC. It codes for CASSLDGSSYNEQFF.

This clonotype was seen a few times. The chain has TRBV11-3 and TRBJ1-2; the match to TRBD1 covers 8 bases. The length of the CDR3 is 14 residues. V trimming: 3 bases; J trimming: 4 bases; junction bases outside the gene matches: 4. Germline lookup yields CDR1 SGHNT and CDR2 YENEEA. The CDR3 sequence is CASSFPGQAYGYTF. DNA for the CDR3: TGTGCCAGCAGCTTCCCGGGACAGGCCTATGGCTACACCTTC.

There are many counts of this clonotype. This chain links TRBV6-5 with TRBJ2-1, with D uncertain. The CDR3 runs 13 residues. The germline V gene encodes CDR1 MNHEY and CDR2 SVGAGI. Trimming stripped 0 bases from V and 12 bases from J, with 12 bases between. CDR3 sequence reads: CASSYSLGGGQFF. For the CDR3, the DNA is TGTGCCAGCAGTTACTCCCTAGGTGGCGGGCAGTTCTTC.

This clonotype was detected only a few times. V is TRBV7-8 and J is TRBJ2-3, with 7 bases lining up with TRBD2. The V segment lost 4 bases and the J segment 1 base; nucleotides outside the gene matches: 8. Looked up from germline, CDR1 is SGHVS and CDR2 is FQNEAQ. This CDR3 is 16 amino acids long. The CDR3 loop reads CASSYLAAAGTDTQYF. The CDR3 DNA is TGTGCCAGCAGCTACCTAGCGGCGGCAGGCACAGATACGCAGTATTTT.

The table lists this clonotype with a few counts. The CDR3 region is CSVLETENTGELFF. The CDR3 DNA reads TGCAGCGTTTTGGAGACAGAAAACACCGGGGAGCTGTTTTTT. V is TRBV29-1 and J is TRBJ2-2, with D maybe TRBD1 (5 bases). V was clipped by 5 bases and J by 2 bases, with 12 bases between them. Germline CDR1 is SQVTM and CDR2 is ANQGSEA. This CDR3 comprises 14 residues.

A few counts support this clonotype. The V gene is TRBV12-3 or TRBV12-4, the J gene TRBJ2-1; 9 bases match TRBD2. The ends lost 6 bases at V and 10 bases at J; junction bases unmatched: 10. CDR3 length: 14 residues. DNA for the CDR3: TGTGCCAGCAGACTAGCGGGTGAAAGGACAGAGCAGTTCTTC. Its translation: CASRLAGERTEQFF.

This clonotype was counted many times. The chain has TRBV20-1 and TRBJ1-1; TRBD1 matches 7 bases. The length of the CDR3 is 12 residues. V shed 6 bases and J 5 bases; nucleotides not matched to a gene: 6. Germline V gives CDR1 DFQATT, CDR2 SNEGSKA (reference sequence). CDR3 protein: CSASQGTTEAFF. The CDR3 DNA reads as TGCAGTGCATCACAGGGGACGACTGAAGCTTTCTTT.

This rearrangement joins TRBV7-9 to TRBJ1-2, with TRBD1 matching 7 bases. The CDR3 consists of 14 residues. V shed 5 bases, J shed 4 bases, and the junction held 7 bases outside the gene matches. The germline V gene encodes CDR1 SEHNR and CDR2 FQNEAQ (reference sequence). CDR3 nucleotide sequence: TGTGCCAGCAGCCCCTGGACAGGAGGCTATGGCTACACCTTC. Protein: CASSPWTGGYGYTF.

V usage is TRBV3-1 and J usage is TRBJ1-2; the D is unclear. Germline lookup yields CDR1 LGHDT and CDR2 YNNKEL (reference sequence). With 1 base removed from V and 8 bases from J, the gap between germline ends came to 14 bases. The CDR3 loop spans 14 amino acids. In nucleotides, the CDR3 is TGTGCCAGCAGCCAAGTAGGTTGGGAGAAGGGCTACACCTTC. It translates to CASSQVGWEKGYTF.